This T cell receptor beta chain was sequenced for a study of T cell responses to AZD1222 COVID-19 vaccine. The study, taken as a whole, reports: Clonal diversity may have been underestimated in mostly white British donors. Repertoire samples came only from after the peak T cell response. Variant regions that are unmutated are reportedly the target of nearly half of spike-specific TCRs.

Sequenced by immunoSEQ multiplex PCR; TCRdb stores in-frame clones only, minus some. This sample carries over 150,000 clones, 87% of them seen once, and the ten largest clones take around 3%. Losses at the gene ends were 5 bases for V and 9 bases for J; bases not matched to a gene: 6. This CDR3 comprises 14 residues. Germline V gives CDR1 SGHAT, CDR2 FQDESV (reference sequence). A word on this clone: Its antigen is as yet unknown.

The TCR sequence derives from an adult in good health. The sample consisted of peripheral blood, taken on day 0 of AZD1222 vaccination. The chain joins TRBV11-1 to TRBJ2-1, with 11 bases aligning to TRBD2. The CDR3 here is CASSRSGRGGEQFF. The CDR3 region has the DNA TGTGCCAGCAGCCGTAGCGGGAGGGGGGGTGAGCAGTTCTTC.